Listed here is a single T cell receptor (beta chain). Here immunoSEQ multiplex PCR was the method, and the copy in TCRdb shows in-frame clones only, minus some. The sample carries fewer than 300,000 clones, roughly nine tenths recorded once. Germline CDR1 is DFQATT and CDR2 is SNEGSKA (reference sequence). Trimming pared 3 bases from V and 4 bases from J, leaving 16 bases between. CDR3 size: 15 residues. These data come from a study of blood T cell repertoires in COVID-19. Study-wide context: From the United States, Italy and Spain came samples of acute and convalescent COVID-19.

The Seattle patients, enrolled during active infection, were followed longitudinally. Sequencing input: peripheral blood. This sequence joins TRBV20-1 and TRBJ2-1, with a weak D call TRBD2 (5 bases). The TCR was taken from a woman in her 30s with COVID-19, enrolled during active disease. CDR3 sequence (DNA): TGCAGTGCTAGTAGGGCTAGCCCCTTTTACAATGAGCAGTTCTTC. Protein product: CSASRASPFYNEQFF.